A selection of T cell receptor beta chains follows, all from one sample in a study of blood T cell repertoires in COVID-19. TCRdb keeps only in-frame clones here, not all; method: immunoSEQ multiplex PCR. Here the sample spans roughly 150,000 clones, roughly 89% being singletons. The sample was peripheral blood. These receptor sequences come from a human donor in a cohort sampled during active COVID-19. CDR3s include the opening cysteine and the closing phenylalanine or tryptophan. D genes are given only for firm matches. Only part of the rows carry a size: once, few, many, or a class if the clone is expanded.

CASRQWTGPMNTEAFF	TGTGCCAGCAGGCAGTGGACAGGGCCAATGAACACTGAAGCTTTCTTT	TRBV6-6	-	TRBD1	TRBJ1-1
CASSSIKPGQGAMNTEAFF	TGTGCCAGCAGCTCGATTAAACCGGGACAGGGGGCGATGAACACTGAAGCTTTCTTT	TRBV7-9	-	TRBD1	TRBJ1-1
CAWRGTGTSGGQYF	TGTGCCTGGAGGGGGACTGGGACTAGCGGGGGACAGTACTTC	TRBV30	-	TRBD2	TRBJ2-7
CASSLVGGSSGELFF	TGCGCCAGCAGCTTGGTAGGCGGGAGTTCCGGGGAGCTGTTTTTT	TRBV5-1	-	TRBD2	TRBJ2-2
CSTRTGEGEAFF	TGCAGCACAAGGACAGGGGAGGGTGAAGCTTTCTTT	TRBV29-1	-	TRBD1	TRBJ1-1
CASSNSGTSLGTGELFF	TGTGCCAGCAGTAACAGCGGGACCTCTCTTGGCACCGGGGAGCTGTTTTTT	TRBV27	-	TRBD2	TRBJ2-2
CASSLGSVETQYF	TGTGCCAGCAGCTTAGGCAGTGTAGAGACCCAGTACTTC	TRBV7-3	-	-	TRBJ2-5
CAWSGTSGRVNNEQFF	TGTGCCTGGAGTGGGACTAGCGGGAGGGTCAACAATGAGCAGTTCTTC	TRBV30	few	TRBD2	TRBJ2-1
CASATGTVNSPLHF	TGTGCCAGCGCTACCGGGACAGTTAATTCACCCCTCCACTTT	TRBV6-5	once	TRBD1	TRBJ1-6
CASSAQGAEYNEQFF	TGTGCCAGCAGCGCCCAGGGGGCTGAGTACAATGAGCAGTTCTTC	TRBV9	once	TRBD1	TRBJ2-1
CASSIPSSGIGEEQYF	TGTGCCAGCAGCATCCCTTCTAGCGGGATTGGGGAAGAGCAGTACTTC	TRBV5-4	-	TRBD2	TRBJ2-7
CATSEGNGYTF	TGTGCCACCAGTGAGGGCAATGGCTACACCTTC	TRBV24-1	-	-	TRBJ1-2
CASSIDRGSEQYF	TGTGCCAGTAGTATCGACAGGGGATCCGAGCAGTACTTC	TRBV19	-	TRBD1	TRBJ2-7
CASRFRASNTGELFF	TGTGCCAGCAGATTCAGGGCTTCGAACACCGGGGAGCTGTTTTTT	TRBV2	-	-	TRBJ2-2
CASSDSQGPTYEQYF	TGTGCCAGCAGTGATTCTCAGGGGCCCACGTACGAGCAGTACTTC	TRBV2	-	-	TRBJ2-7
CATSREYSYEQYF	TGTGCCACCAGCAGAGAGTACTCCTACGAGCAGTACTTC	TRBV15	-	-	TRBJ2-7
CASSEGGPMNTEAFF	TGTGCCAGCAGTGAAGGGGGCCCCATGAACACTGAAGCTTTCTTT	TRBV2	-	-	TRBJ1-1
CASSYGWSWEQYF	TGTGCCAGCAGTTACGGCTGGAGTTGGGAGCAGTACTTC	TRBV6-2/TRBV6-3	-	-	TRBJ2-7
CASSSRRITSTDTQYF	TGTGCCAGCAGCAGCCGGCGGATAACTAGCACAGATACGCAGTATTTT	TRBV21-1	-	-	TRBJ2-3
CASSQRRRGDEQYF	TGTGCCAGCAGCCAACGCCGCAGGGGGGACGAGCAGTACTTC	TRBV14	-	-	TRBJ2-7
CASSLAGEGNTIYF	TGCGCCAGCAGCTTGGCAGGGGAAGGAAACACCATATATTTT	TRBV5-1	-	-	TRBJ1-3
CASSSDYSYTF	TGTGCCAGCAGCTCCGACTATTCCTACACCTTC	TRBV7-9	-	-	TRBJ1-2
CASKISGSLNQPQHF	TGTGCCAGCAAAATTTCGGGGTCCCTCAATCAGCCCCAGCATTTT	TRBV28	-	-	TRBJ1-5
CATRTGGGEETQYF	TGCGCCACGAGGACAGGGGGCGGGGAAGAGACCCAGTACTTC	TRBV5-1	-	TRBD1	TRBJ2-5
CASSLQGGHPEAFF	TGTGCCAGCAGTTTACAGGGGGGGCACCCTGAAGCTTTCTTT	TRBV6-2/TRBV6-3	-	TRBD1	TRBJ1-1
CASRDERTGKRGPYEQYF	TGTGCCAGCAGGGATGAGCGGACAGGGAAGAGAGGACCCTACGAGCAGTACTTC	TRBV28	few	TRBD1	TRBJ2-7
CAWSLQGGGYF	TGTGCCTGGAGTCTGCAGGGCGGCGGGTACTTC	TRBV30	-	-	TRBJ2-7
CATSDFSTSGSEEQYF	TGTGCCACCAGTGATTTTTCGACTAGCGGGAGTGAGGAGCAGTACTTC	TRBV24-1	-	TRBD2	TRBJ2-7
CASSLAGTGLDGYTF	TGCGCCAGCAGCTTGGCCGGGACAGGGCTTGATGGCTACACCTTC	TRBV5-1	-	TRBD1	TRBJ1-2
CASSYRGAKEKLFF	TGTGCCAGCAGTTACCGGGGGGCGAAGGAAAAACTGTTTTTT	TRBV6-6	-	-	TRBJ1-4
CASSVDNSYNEQFF	TGTGCCAGCAGCGTGGACAACTCCTACAATGAGCAGTTCTTC	TRBV7-2	-	-	TRBJ2-1
CASSQSRGQGDEKLFF	TGCGCCAGCAGCCAATCCCGCGGACAGGGGGATGAAAAACTGTTTTTT	TRBV4-3	-	TRBD1	TRBJ1-4
CAWSVLYTDTQYF	TGTGCCTGGAGTGTACTCTACACAGATACGCAGTATTTT	TRBV30	-	-	TRBJ2-3
CASSPVGLRKETQYF	TGTGCCAGCTCACCGGTAGGACTTCGAAAAGAGACCCAGTACTTC	TRBV18	-	-	TRBJ2-5
CASSQEPGQSFYGYTF	TGTGCCAGCAGCCAGGAACCGGGACAGAGCTTCTATGGCTACACCTTC	TRBV3-1/TRBV3-2	-	TRBD1	TRBJ1-2
CASSVAVESTYEQYF	TGTGCCAGCAGCGTAGCTGTGGAGAGTACCTACGAGCAGTACTTC	TRBV9	once	-	TRBJ2-7
CASSFSSGANVLTF	TGTGCCAGCAGTTTCTCGTCTGGGGCCAACGTCCTGACTTTC	TRBV28	-	-	TRBJ2-6
CASSRQGSPYEQYF	TGTGCCAGCAGTCGACAGGGGTCCCCCTACGAGCAGTACTTC	TRBV2	-	TRBD1	TRBJ2-7
CASSLDRGIYNSPLHF	TGTGCCAGCAGCTTGGACAGGGGGATCTATAATTCACCCCTCCACTTT	TRBV7-9	-	TRBD1	TRBJ1-6
CASSLARTGEKLFF	TGTGCCAGCAGCTTAGCCCGGACAGGTGAAAAACTGTTTTTT	TRBV11-3	-	TRBD1	TRBJ1-4
CASRPRGGGLYEQYF	TGTGCCAGCAGACCTCGAGGGGGGGGCCTCTACGAGCAGTACTTC	TRBV28	-	-	TRBJ2-7
CASSRRTLGDEQYF	TGTGCCAGCTCACGACGGACATTGGGCGACGAGCAGTACTTC	TRBV18	-	-	TRBJ2-7
CASSPTTQWTGGPYEQYF	TGTGCCAGCAGCCCAACCACCCAATGGACAGGGGGACCTTACGAGCAGTACTTC	TRBV5-6	-	TRBD1	TRBJ2-7
CASSTRGLAGEQYF	TGTGCCAGCAGCACCCGGGGACTAGCAGGCGAGCAGTACTTC	TRBV11-2	-	TRBD2	TRBJ2-7
CASSPWGGTDTQYF	TGTGCCAGCAGCCCCTGGGGGGGCACAGATACGCAGTATTTT	TRBV7-2	once	-	TRBJ2-3
CASSPKPGVTEAFF	TGTGCCAGCTCACCGAAGCCAGGGGTCACTGAAGCTTTCTTT	TRBV18	-	-	TRBJ1-1
CASSLEAGGLSSYEQYF	TGTGCCAGCAGCTTAGAGGCAGGGGGGCTGAGCTCCTACGAGCAGTACTTC	TRBV7-6	-	-	TRBJ2-7
CAFDGTGTYEQYF	TGTGCCTTCGACGGGACAGGGACTTACGAGCAGTACTTC	TRBV30	-	TRBD1	TRBJ2-7
CASSQERLTVSSGNTIYF	TGCGCCAGCAGCCAAGAACGACTGACGGTTAGCTCTGGAAACACCATATATTTT	TRBV4-1	-	-	TRBJ1-3
CASTLSGTGLYEQYF	TGTGCCAGTACCCTAAGCGGGACAGGGCTCTACGAGCAGTACTTC	TRBV19	once	TRBD1	TRBJ2-7
CASSLIQPYMNTEAFF	TGCGCCAGCAGCTTGATACAGCCCTATATGAACACTGAAGCTTTCTTT	TRBV5-1	once	-	TRBJ1-1
CASSLVRGGDTSPLHF	TGTGCCAGCAGCTTAGTGCGAGGAGGGGATACTTCACCCCTCCACTTT	TRBV11-2	-	-	TRBJ1-6
CASSLGQKNSPLHF	TGTGCCAGCAGTTTGGGACAGAAGAATTCACCCCTCCACTTT	TRBV28	-	TRBD1	TRBJ1-6
CATYRGEGAKNIQYF	TGTGCCACATACAGGGGGGAAGGGGCCAAAAACATTCAGTACTTC	TRBV2	once	TRBD1	TRBJ2-4
CASSQDIHRASYEQYF	TGCGCCAGCAGCCAAGATATTCACAGGGCGTCCTACGAGCAGTACTTC	TRBV4-3	-	-	TRBJ2-7